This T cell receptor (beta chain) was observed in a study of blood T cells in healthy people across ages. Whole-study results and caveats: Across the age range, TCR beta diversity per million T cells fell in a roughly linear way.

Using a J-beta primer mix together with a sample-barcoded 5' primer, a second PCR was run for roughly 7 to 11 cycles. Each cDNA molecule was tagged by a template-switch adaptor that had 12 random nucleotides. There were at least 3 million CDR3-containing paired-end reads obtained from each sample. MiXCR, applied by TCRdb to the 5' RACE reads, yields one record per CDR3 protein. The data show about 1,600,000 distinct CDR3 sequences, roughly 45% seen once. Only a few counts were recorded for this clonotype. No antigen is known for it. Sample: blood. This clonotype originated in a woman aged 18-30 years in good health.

The CDR3 loop reads CASGGRTEAFF. The CDR3 DNA is TGTGCCAGCGGGGGGCGCACTGAAGCTTTCTTT. The V and J genes are TRBV7-2 and TRBJ1-1, with D possibly being TRBD1 (6 bases). Germline V gene sequence: CDR1 SGHTA, CDR2 FQGNSA. V dropped 8 bases and J dropped 4 bases, with 8 bases sitting between them. The CDR3 length is 11 residues.